This note documents a single TCR beta chain sequence. Its antigen is not yet known. Per-nucleotide qualities are absent, and no much larger clonotype sits a single base away. Distinct nucleotide sequences in the sample also encode this CDR3. The sample originates from a study of cytomegalovirus exposure and HLA in healthy donors (dated by TCRdb to 2017 to 2019). Background for the entire study: In an earlier analysis of 450 to 750 of the donors, roughly 300 Gb of sequence data and about 110 million unique TCR beta sequences from 180 million or so T cells were reported. An early release covering 550 to 700 HLA-typed donors comprised 250 to 350 gigabases of sequencing data and 85 million or so unique TCR sequences. The genetic ancestry cluster associated with self-reported Caucasian donors included roughly four fifths of the roughly 400 genotyped donors. The study aimed to test whether signatures of past pathogen exposure could be identified by cataloging public T cell receptors. The T cell repertoires of several hundred subjects were profiled by immunosequencing and related to cytomegalovirus serostatus. Along with the roughly 670-subject first cohort, a separate validation cohort of around 110 different subjects was used. To predict cytomegalovirus infection status, the study combined high-throughput TCR immunosequencing, statistical association of individual TCRs with disease status, and machine learning. A later analysis re-analyzed previously published TCR beta repertoires from 666 donors and added high-resolution HLA genotyping to study TCR occurrence patterns. Rather than using new phenotypic data, the later analysis identified candidate immune exposures from TCR beta sequences and from how often those sequences occurred across donors. An earlier analysis of 587 of the donors used high-throughput TCR beta sequencing to judge whether each TCR beta V gene segment behaved as functional or pseudogenic. Alongside the repertoire data, information on donor age, sex, ethnicity and CMV serostatus was compiled. A later genetic analysis used genome-wide SNP genotypes for about 65% of the roughly 700 donors, treating that subset as a discovery cohort. Every repertoire in the discovery cohort had been generated on one and the same sequencing platform. Class I and class II HLA loci were covered by the typing at four-digit resolution. Typing coverage varied by locus: roughly 620-640 donors for A, B, C, DRB1 and DQB1; roughly 500 for DQA1; more than 600 for DPA1; some 470 for DPB1. Because of strong linkage in the cohort, roughly 5 DR-DQ haplotypes were treated as single units for association and clustering. Among several hundred genotyped donors of the cohort, an average of around 250,000 unique TCR beta nucleotide sequences was sequenced per donor, of which about 18% were non-productive.

Libraries were made using the immunoSEQ multiplex PCR assay. For the multiplex PCR, a mixture combining 60 forward primers for TCR Vbeta segments and 13 reverse primers for TCR Jbeta segments was used. A multiplex PCR assay on genomic DNA amplified the CDR3 region of rearranged TCR beta genes. The Illumina HiSeq System was used to sequence the amplified TCR beta libraries as 87-base-pair reads. As for the authors' bioinformatics: Across the roughly 600 repertoires, a later analysis counted about 81 million unique TCR beta chains, some 11 million of which were shared by at least two donors. Raw reads were error-corrected and collapsed into unique sequences with a nearest-neighbor algorithm that merged closely related sequences to remove PCR and sequencing errors. CDR3 sequences were aligned to IMGT reference sequences to assign V, D and J gene segments. Each retained sequence needed at least a six-nucleotide match to both a V gene segment and a J gene segment. A rearrangement counted as productive if the CDR3 had no stop codons and remained in frame with V and J, and every other rearrangement counted as non-productive. CDR3 was defined according to IMGT convention as the region running from the second conserved V-encoded cysteine to the conserved J-encoded phenylalanine. The earlier analysis of more than 450 of the donors excluded sequences that lacked an unambiguous match to a single V gene segment. An earlier analysis of fewer than 750 of the donors called V segments functional above 56.7% productive rearrangements and segregating when the between-donor standard deviation exceeded 5%. A statistical classification framework was built to diagnose cytomegalovirus status from the catalog of TCR beta chain sequences. In a later analysis, V and J genes were assigned by comparing TCR nucleotide sequences against IMGT/GENE-DB human TR gene sequences. In a later analysis, CDR3 sequences and most-parsimonious VDJ recombination scenarios were assigned using the TCRdist pipeline. In a later analysis, each TCR beta chain was defined by its CDR3 amino acid sequence together with its V-gene family, and reads lacking a unique V-gene family were excluded. A later analysis removed over 500 highly shared, low-generation-probability nucleotide sequences to deal with suspected cross-contamination and a sequencing artifact. In a later analysis, a clonal expansion index was calculated for each public chain from normalized within-repertoire ranks of inferred template counts. In a later analysis, generation probabilities were computed with a VDJ recombination model fitted to out-of-frame rearrangements, and the resulting probabilities were checked against IGoR. A later analysis scored TCR-TCR, TCR-HLA and TCR-CMV co-occurrence with hypergeometric tests, applying a repertoire-size bias correction to TCR pairs. To estimate false discovery rates, a later analysis permuted the HLA or CMV assignments 20 times. In a later analysis, co-occurring TCRs were grouped with DBSCAN, and TCRdist sequence similarity was added when clustering was performed within HLA-allele-positive subsets. Co-occurrence clustering excluded repertoires with fewer than 30,000 or more than 120,000 public chains, plus five with anomalous nucleotide sharing. TCRdb stores this immuneACCESS table with in-frame sequences only. Part of the clones is absent; in the studies checked, under half of the shortfall reflects unresolved V genes, and no reason is known for the rest. That table is the source of V, J and clone size, and D and trimming were worked out from the DNA. The sample records about 180,000 clones, 80% to 90% of which are singletons. The biggest ten clones account for about 2.4% of the sample.

On the study overall, not on this receptor specifically: Correlated functional status among segregating V segments might reflect linkage disequilibrium, but an unknown experimental factor could not be ruled out. The study gave a list of about 160 TCR beta chains associated with cytomegalovirus. The only immune exposure information available for the cohort was CMV serostatus. Assigning TCR associations to individual alleles was difficult when HLA alleles, especially DR and DQ, strongly co-occurred. The cohort was sequenced for TCR beta chains only, and without alpha or paired-chain data the features that could be detected were limited. Because the 87-base-pair reads could not distinguish some IMGT-functional V segments, including TRBV6-2 and TRBV6-3, those segments were excluded. Three of the identified cytomegalovirus-associated TCR beta chains were confirmed in vitro to be specific for cytomegalovirus antigens. A group of highly shared sequence variants was considered likely to be a technical artifact of the sequencing pipeline. A further reported finding was that TCR beta sequences accurately predicted the HLA-A and HLA-B alleles for most subjects in the first cohort. Because HLA typing was unavailable for some donors at each locus, only the typed subset was used in association tests. In both the original and validation cohorts, the classifier was reported to diagnose cytomegalovirus status with high specificity and sensitivity. At a false discovery rate of 0.05, a later analysis linked 15,000 to 20,000 TCR beta sequences to specific HLA alleles. In a later analysis, TCR association rates were found to vary across HLA loci, with the most associated TCRs seen for DRB1 alleles and the fewest for HLA-C alleles. In a later genetic analysis, fewer N-insertions in productive TCRs were reported among donors in an Asian-associated ancestry cluster than the roughly 700-donor mean. In a later analysis, HLA-associated TCR beta chains showed more clonal expansion and lower generation probabilities than non-associated chains that were equally common. In an earlier analysis of fewer than 700 of the donors, most TCR beta V segments appeared in productive rearrangements about 87% or about 30% of the time, broadly matching IMGT annotations. Roughly uniform sequencing depth across donors was assumed in presence/absence analyses, although this assumption may not hold. Most CMV-associated TCR beta chains appeared to be HLA-restricted in a later analysis, and the HLA associations seemed to be driven largely by CMV exposure. Because counts were too low, some 16 rarely observed V segments, including chromosome 9 orphons, were excluded from the earlier analysis of a few hundred of the donors. According to a later analysis, parvovirus B19, influenza, CMV and Epstein-Barr virus appeared linked to several top co-occurrence clusters. Most TCR sequences were seen in very few donors, while some public TCRs were found in many individuals. The authors suggested that the approach could potentially be extended to other disease states and immunological phenotypes. A later genetic analysis associated a missense DCLRE1C variant with V-gene and J-gene trimming of TCR beta chains, and an independent cohort replicated the association.

From a lookup of the germline V gene, CDR1 and CDR2 are SGHRS and YFSETQ. Trimming accounts for 4 bases at V and 8 bases at J, while the number of junction bases matched to no gene is 6. Inclusive of the bounding cysteine and phenylalanine, the CDR3 is 14 residues long. This entry keeps only the CDR3 DNA: 42 bases, framed from base 1. The cohort consisted of some 670 healthy bone marrow donors. At the time of sampling, all cohort members were nominally healthy, though unrecorded immune exposures were likely present. The donor tested CMV seronegative, placing the donor among the 352 seronegative members of the cohort. Each donor provided a peripheral blood sample, and peripheral blood mononuclear cells were used for TCR beta sequencing. The Qiagen DNeasy Blood Extraction Kit was used to extract genomic DNA from the blood cell samples.

The chain links TRBV5-1 with TRBJ1-1; the junction holds 12 bases that match TRBD1. Sample: PBMCs. The TCR sequence derives from a male donor in good health and CMV-seronegative. The DNA sequence follows: TGCGCCAGCAGCACGGCGGGACAGGGGGCCGAAGCTTTCTTT. Translated, it reads CASSTAGQGAEAFF.